This T cell receptor beta chain is drawn from a study of cytomegalovirus exposure and HLA in healthy donors. Notes on the study in general: The study recorded more than 150 TCR beta chains that were cytomegalovirus-associated.

The table came from immunoSEQ multiplex PCR; TCRdb's copy has only in-frame clones and leaves some out. The sample includes roughly 330,000 clones, about nine tenths of them seen just once. As to this clone: Its antigen is as yet unknown.

Donors were drawn from the approximately 110-subject validation cohort, separate from the approximately 620-subject first cohort. Sequencing was done on a sample of PBMCs. This TCR was sampled from a woman in her thirties in good health and CMV-seropositive.

CDR3 nucleotide sequence: TGCGCCAGCAGCCAAGATTTTGGGGGTGGGGCAGGGTACGGTTCACCCCTCCACTTT. Translation gives CASSQDFGGGAGYGSPLHF. The rearrangement uses TRBV4-1 and TRBJ1-6, with a possible D match to TRBD1 (5 bases). Between the trimmed V and J ends, which lost 0 bases and 9 bases, there was a span of 24 bases. Germline V CDR1 and CDR2: MGHRA, YSYEKL. The CDR3 totals 19 residues.